The clone carrying this T cell receptor beta chain has at least ten counts. The data were obtained in a study of blood T cells in healthy people across ages. It was with a sample-barcoded 5' primer and a J-beta primer mix that a second PCR of about 6 to 11 cycles was run. Tagging of each cDNA molecule was performed by a template-switch adaptor with 12 random nucleotides. Each CDR3 protein gets one entry after TCRdb re-called the 5' RACE reads with MiXCR. The repertoire consists of about 1,000,000 distinct CDR3 sequences, with around 43% occurring once and the leading ten covering over 15%. Germline-derived CDR1 and CDR2 are SNHLY and FYNNEI. With 0 bases removed from V and 0 bases from J, the gap between germline ends came to 12 bases. The CDR3 loop spans 17 amino acids.

The J gene is TRBJ2-4, the V gene TRBV2, with unresolved D. The receptor was derived from an older woman in good health. Specimen: blood. This CDR3 reads CASSEASPSLAKNIQYF. The CDR3 DNA sequence: TGTGCCAGCAGTGAAGCGTCCCCTTCACTAGCCAAAAACATTCAGTACTTC. Full variable domain (outside the CDR3, taken from reference TRBV2 and TRBJ2-4): EPEVTQTPSHQVTQMGQEVILRCVPISNHLYFYWYRQILGQKVEFLVSFYNNEISEKSEIFDDQFSVERPDGSNFTLKIRSTKLEDSAMYFCASSEASPSLAKNIQYFGAGTRLSVL.